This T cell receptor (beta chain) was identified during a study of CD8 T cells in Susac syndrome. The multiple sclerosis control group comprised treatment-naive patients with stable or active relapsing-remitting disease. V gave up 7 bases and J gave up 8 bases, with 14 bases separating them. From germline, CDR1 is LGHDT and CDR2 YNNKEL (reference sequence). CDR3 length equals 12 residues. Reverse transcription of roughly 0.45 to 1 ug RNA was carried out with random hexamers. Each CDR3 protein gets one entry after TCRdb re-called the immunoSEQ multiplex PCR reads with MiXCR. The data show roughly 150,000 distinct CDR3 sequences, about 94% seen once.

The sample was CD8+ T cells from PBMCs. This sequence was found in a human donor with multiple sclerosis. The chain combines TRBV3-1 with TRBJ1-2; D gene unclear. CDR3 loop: CASTGGFGGYTF. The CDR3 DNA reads TGTGCCAGCACCGGTGGGTTCGGGGGCTACACCTTC.